This T cell receptor (beta chain) was documented in a study of vaccination and CD4 T cells after COVID-19. The Oncomine TCR Beta short-read assay generated sequence data from the DNA of cultured CD4+ T cells. TCRdb redid the calling of the PCR reads with MiXCR, one entry per CDR3 protein. Here the sample spans 7,500 to 10,000 distinct CDR3 sequences, roughly 71% being singletons. Treatment specified: roughly ten-day PBMC culture with coronavirus spike peptide pools or control peptides (ViraFEST assay). A remark on this clonotype: The antigen is undetermined.

CDR1 and CDR2 (germline): SGHTA, FQGTGA. The V end lost 5 bases, the J end lost 6 bases, and 13 bases lay between the germline ends. The CDR3 sequence is 14 residues long. The genes are TRBV7-3 and TRBJ2-2, with D perhaps TRBD2 (7 bases). Input material: CD4+ T cells from blood, cultured in vitro. The receptor comes from a human donor who had recovered from COVID-19. The DNA for the CDR3 is TGTGCCAGCAGCATTAAGGGGGGGCCCGGGGAGCTGTTTTTT. Protein product: CASSIKGGPGELFF.